The present entry profiles one T cell receptor beta chain with its context. This sample stems from a study of blood T cell repertoires in COVID-19. The overall study: The origin of the acute and convalescent COVID-19 samples was the United States, Italy and Spain. PBMCs, B-cell-depleted T cells, or T cells were the source of the cDNA or gDNA that made up the material.

In the authors' workflow: Researchers report that nucleated cell counts were estimated from reference gene primer amplification. Assay used: immunoSEQ multiplex PCR; TCRdb lists only in-frame clones, some missing. V and J calls and clone size follow that table, whereas D and trimming were derived from the DNA. The table shows tens of thousands of clones, with about 77% occurring only once. V was clipped by 3 bases and J by 2 bases; unmatched bases: 9. This CDR3 region has 16 residues. The clonotype was recovered from a human donor in a cohort sampled during active COVID-19. Sample: peripheral blood. This chain joins TRBV23-1 and TRBJ2-7, with 8 bases identical to TRBD1. TRBV23-1 is sorted into the ORF group, with uncertain function. In DNA, the CDR3 is TGCGCCAGCAGTCATCCGGACAGGGTTTGCGCCTACGAGCAGTACTTC. Protein sequence: CASSHPDRVCAYEQYF.